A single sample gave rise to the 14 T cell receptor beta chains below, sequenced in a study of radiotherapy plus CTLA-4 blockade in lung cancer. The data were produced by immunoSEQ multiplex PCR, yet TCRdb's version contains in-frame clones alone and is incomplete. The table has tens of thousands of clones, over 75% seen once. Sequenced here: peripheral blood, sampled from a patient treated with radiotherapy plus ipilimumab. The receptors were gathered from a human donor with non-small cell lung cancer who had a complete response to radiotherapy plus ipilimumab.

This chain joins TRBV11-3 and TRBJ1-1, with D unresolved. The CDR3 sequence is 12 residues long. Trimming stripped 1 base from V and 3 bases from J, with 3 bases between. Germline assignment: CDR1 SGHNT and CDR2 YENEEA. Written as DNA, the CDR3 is TGTGCCAGCAGCTTAGTCGACACTGAAGCTTTCTTT. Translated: CASSLVDTEAFF.

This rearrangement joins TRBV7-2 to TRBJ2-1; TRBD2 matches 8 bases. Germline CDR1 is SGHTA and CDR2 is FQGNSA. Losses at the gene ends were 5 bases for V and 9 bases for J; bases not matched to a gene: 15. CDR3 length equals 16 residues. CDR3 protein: CASSPDSSGSWSEQFF. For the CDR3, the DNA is TGTGCCAGCAGCCCTGACTCGAGCGGGAGCTGGAGTGAGCAGTTCTTC.

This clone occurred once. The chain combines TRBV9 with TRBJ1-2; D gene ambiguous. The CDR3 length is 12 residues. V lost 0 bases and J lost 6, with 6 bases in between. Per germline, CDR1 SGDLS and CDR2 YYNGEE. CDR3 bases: TGTGCCAGCAGCGTAGACGGGAATGGCTACACCTTC. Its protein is CASSVDGNGYTF. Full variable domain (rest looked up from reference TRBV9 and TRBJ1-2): DSGVTQTPKHLITATGQRVTLRCSPRSGDLSVYWYQQSLDQGLQFLIQYYNGEERAKGNILERFSAQQFPDLHSELNLSSLELGDSALYFCASSVDGNGYTFGSGTRLTVV.

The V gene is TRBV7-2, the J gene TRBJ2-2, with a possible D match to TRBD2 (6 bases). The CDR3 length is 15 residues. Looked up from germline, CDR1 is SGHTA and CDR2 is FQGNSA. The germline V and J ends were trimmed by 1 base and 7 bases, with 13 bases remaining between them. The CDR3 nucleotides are TGTGCCAGCAGCTTAGTATGGGAGGCAGTCGGGGAGCTGTTTTTT. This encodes CASSLVWEAVGELFF.

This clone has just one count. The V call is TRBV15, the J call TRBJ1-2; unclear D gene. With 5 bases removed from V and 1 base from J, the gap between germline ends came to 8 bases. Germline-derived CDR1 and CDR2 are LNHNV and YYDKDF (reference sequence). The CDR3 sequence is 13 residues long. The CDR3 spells CATSFGLNYGYTF. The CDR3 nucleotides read TGTGCCACCAGCTTTGGACTTAACTATGGCTACACCTTC. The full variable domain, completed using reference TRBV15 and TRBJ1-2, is DAMVIQNPRYQVTQFGKPVTLSCSQTLNHNVMYWYQQKSSQAPKLLFHYYDKDFNNEADTPDNFQSRRPNTSFCFLDIRSPGLGDTAMYLCATSFGLNYGYTFGSGTRLTVV.

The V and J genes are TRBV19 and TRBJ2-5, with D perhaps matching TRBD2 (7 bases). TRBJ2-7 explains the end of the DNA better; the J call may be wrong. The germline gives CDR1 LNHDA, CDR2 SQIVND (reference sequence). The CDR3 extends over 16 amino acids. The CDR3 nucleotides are TGTGCCAGTAGTCGGGGAGGGGGGCGTATCCCCTACGAGCAGTACTTC. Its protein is CASSRGGGRIPYEQYF.

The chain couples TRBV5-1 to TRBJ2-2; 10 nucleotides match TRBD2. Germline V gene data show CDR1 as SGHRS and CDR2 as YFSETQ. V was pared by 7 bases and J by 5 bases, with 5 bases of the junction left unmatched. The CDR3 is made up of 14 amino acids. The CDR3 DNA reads TGCGCCAGCCAGGGACTAGCGTTGACCGGGGAGCTGTTTTTT. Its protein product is CASQGLALTGELFF.

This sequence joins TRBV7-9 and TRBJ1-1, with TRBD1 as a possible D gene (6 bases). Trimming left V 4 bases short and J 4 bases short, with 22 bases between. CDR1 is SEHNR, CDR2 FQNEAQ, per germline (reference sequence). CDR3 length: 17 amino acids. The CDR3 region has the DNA TGTGCCAGCAGCTCAAGGGGGTTTGGCGGTGCGGGCACTGAAGCTTTCTTT. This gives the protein CASSSRGFGGAGTEAFF.

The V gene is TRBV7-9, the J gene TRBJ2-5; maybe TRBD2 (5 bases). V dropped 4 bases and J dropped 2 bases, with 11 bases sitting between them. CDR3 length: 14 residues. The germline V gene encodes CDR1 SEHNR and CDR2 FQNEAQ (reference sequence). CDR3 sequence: CASSSSGRQETQYF. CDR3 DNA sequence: TGTGCCAGCAGCTCCTCGGGGAGACAAGAGACCCAGTACTTC.

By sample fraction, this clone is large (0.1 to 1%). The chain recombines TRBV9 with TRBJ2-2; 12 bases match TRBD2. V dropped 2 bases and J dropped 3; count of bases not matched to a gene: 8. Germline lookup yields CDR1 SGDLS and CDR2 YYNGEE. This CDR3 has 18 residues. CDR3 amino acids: CASSVASSGRVDTGELFF. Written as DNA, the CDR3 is TGTGCCAGCAGCGTCGCCTCTAGCGGGAGGGTGGACACCGGGGAGCTGTTTTTT.

The CDR3 DNA is TGTGCCAGCAGGTCGGACAGGGCTAATGGTCAGCCCCAGCATTTT. Translated: CASRSDRANGQPQHF. The chain couples TRBV11-2 to TRBJ1-5; 8 bases match TRBD1. The junction had 10 bases not matched to a gene; V was cut back by 6 bases and J by 6 bases. This CDR3 is 15 amino acids long. Germline V gene data show CDR1 as SGHAT and CDR2 as FQNNGV.

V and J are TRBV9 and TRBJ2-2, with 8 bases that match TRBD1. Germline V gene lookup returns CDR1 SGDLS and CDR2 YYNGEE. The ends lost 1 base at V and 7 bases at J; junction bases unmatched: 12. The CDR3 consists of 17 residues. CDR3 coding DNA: TGTGCCAGCAGCGTAAACCCAGGGGGCTGGGCCGTCGGGGAGCTGTTTTTT. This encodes CASSVNPGGWAVGELFF.

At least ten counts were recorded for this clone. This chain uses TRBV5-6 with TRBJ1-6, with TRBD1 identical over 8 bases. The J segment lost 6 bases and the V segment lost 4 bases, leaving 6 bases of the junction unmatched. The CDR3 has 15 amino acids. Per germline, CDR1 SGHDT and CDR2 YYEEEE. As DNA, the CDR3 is TGTGCCAGCAGCCGACTCGACAGGGGTAATTCACCCCTCCACTTT. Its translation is CASSRLDRGNSPLHF. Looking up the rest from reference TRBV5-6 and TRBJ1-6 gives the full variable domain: DAGVTQSPTHLIKTRGQQVTLRCSPKSGHDTVSWYQQALGQGPQFIFQYYEEEERQRGNFPDRFSGHQFPNYSSELNVNALLLGDSALYLCASSRLDRGNSPLHFGNGTRLTVT.

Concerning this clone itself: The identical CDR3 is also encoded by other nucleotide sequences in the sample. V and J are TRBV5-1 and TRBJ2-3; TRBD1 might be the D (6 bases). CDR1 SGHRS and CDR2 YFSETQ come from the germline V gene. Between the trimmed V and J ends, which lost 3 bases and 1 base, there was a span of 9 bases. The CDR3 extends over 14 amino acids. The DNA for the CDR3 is TGCGCCAGCAGCTCACGACAGGGCACAGATACGCAGTATTTT. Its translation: CASSSRQGTDTQYF.